This T cell receptor beta chain was recovered during a study of T cell responses to AZD1222 COVID-19 vaccine. Sequencing was performed with immunoSEQ multiplex PCR; in TCRdb, only in-frame clones are kept and a portion is missing. This table has 65,000 to 70,000 clones, 75% to 85% appearing once. The CDR3 extends over 14 amino acids. CDR1 and CDR2 (germline): SGHNT, YYREEE (reference sequence). Trimming took 4 bases from V and 2 from J; bases not matched to a gene: 5. The TCR sequence derives from an adult in good health. Sequenced material: peripheral blood, taken on day 0 of AZD1222 vaccination. This rearrangement joins TRBV5-4 to TRBJ1-2; TRBD1 aligns across 7 bases. The CDR3 loop is CASSPQTGNYGYTF. The DNA of the CDR3 is TGTGCCAGCAGCCCACAGACAGGGAACTATGGCTACACCTTC.